This T cell receptor (beta chain) was profiled in a study of blood T cell repertoires in COVID-19. This clone has more than one count but fewer than ten. Profiling relied on immunoSEQ multiplex PCR, and the TCRdb table lists in-frame clones only, not all of them. The sample has roughly 76,000 clones, approximately 80% seen once. The sample comprised peripheral blood. The TCR sequence derives from a human donor in a cohort sampled during active COVID-19.

CDR3 nucleotides: TGTGCCAGTAGCCGGTTCAGGGAGGCGGGCATGAACACTGAAGCTTTCTTT. It yields the protein CASSRFREAGMNTEAFF. This chain links TRBV19 with TRBJ1-1; possibly TRBD1 for D (5 bases). The V gene lost 6 bases and the J gene lost 0 bases, with 20 bases spanning the gap. This CDR3 contains 17 residues. Germline V gene sequence: CDR1 LNHDA, CDR2 SQIVND (reference sequence).